A selection of T cell receptor beta chains follows, all from one sample in a study of blood T cells in healthy people across ages. One entry per CDR3 protein, called by TCRdb with MiXCR from the 5' RACE reads. The data contain over a million distinct CDR3 sequences, 59% of them singletons. Material for sequencing was blood. These receptors were taken from a man between 18 and 29 years old in good health. Both conserved end residues are part of each CDR3. D genes are given only for firm matches.

V	J	D	CDR3
TRBV29-1	TRBJ1-5	-	CSVSPRLSGQPQHF
TRBV4-1	TRBJ2-1	-	CASRHVGGPGEQFF
TRBV15	TRBJ2-5	-	CATSRRDALPGTQYF
TRBV11-1	TRBJ2-3	-	CASSAISKDTQYF
TRBV7-9	TRBJ2-1	-	CASSLAGARVPNEQFF
TRBV6-5	TRBJ1-2	-	CASRRTERTYGYTF
TRBV7-9	TRBJ2-1	-	CASSLGVQRQFF
TRBV12-3/TRBV12-4	TRBJ1-4	-	CASSLNPAEKLFF
TRBV15	TRBJ2-7	-	CATSRERGHSYEQYF
TRBV4-1	TRBJ2-3	-	CASSQDGRASDTQYF
TRBV12-3/TRBV12-4	TRBJ2-1	-	CASSLEAGEVYNEQFF
TRBV20-1	TRBJ2-5	TRBD1	CSASNAGGVGAQYF
TRBV20-1	-	TRBD2	CSVAGGPGQETQYF
TRBV10-1	TRBJ2-5	-	CASSETGWEQYF
TRBV4-3	TRBJ2-7	-	CASSQPSGTAPYEQYF
TRBV10-3	TRBJ1-1	TRBD1	CAARQGLNTEAFF
TRBV20-1	TRBJ2-7	-	CSAWSSWVGSSYEQYF
TRBV12-3/TRBV12-4	TRBJ2-1	-	CAGSPQPYNEQFF
TRBV20-1	TRBJ2-1	TRBD2	CSAPPTSGSSDEQFF
TRBV3-1	TRBJ2-6	-	CASSRRQDSGANVLTF
TRBV7-8	TRBJ2-7	TRBD2	CASSLRGGLSSYEQYF
TRBV3-1	TRBJ1-1	TRBD1	CASSQARGQLNTEAFF
TRBV24-1	TRBJ2-7	-	CATSTPSSYEQYF
TRBV7-2	TRBJ2-7	TRBD2	CASSLAHLAGVSYEQYF
TRBV25-1	TRBJ2-3	-	CASSEYNRQTSTQYF
TRBV20-1	TRBJ1-6	-	CSASRWGGRESPLHF
TRBV29-1	TRBJ2-5	-	CSVGRGGPGEQYF
TRBV27	TRBJ1-1	-	CASSSSTGEAFF
TRBV7-9	TRBJ2-7	-	CASSFLGQLTYEQYF
TRBV25-1	TRBJ2-1	TRBD2	CATAGGNEQFF
TRBV27	-	-	CASSPWGRRYEQYF
TRBV7-8	TRBJ2-3	TRBD2	CASTPLTGGPSTDTQYF
TRBV20-1	TRBJ2-3	TRBD2	CSARDLAGSDTDTQYF
TRBV27	TRBJ2-1	TRBD1	CASSLSGDRALSEQFF
TRBV6-2/TRBV6-3	TRBJ2-7	-	CASTPGTYEQYF
TRBV10-3	TRBJ2-7	TRBD1	CATMGQGENYEQYF
TRBV9	TRBJ1-1	-	CASSVVARGSTEAFF
TRBV12-3/TRBV12-4	TRBJ2-1	-	CASSYTPEYNEQFF
TRBV5-1	TRBJ2-5	TRBD2	CASSQSGSQETQYF
TRBV5-1	TRBJ2-7	-	CASSLALGAVAYEQYF
TRBV5-1	TRBJ2-3	-	CASRPAPPSTDTQYF
TRBV6-6	TRBJ1-2	-	CASALESWGSYGYTF
TRBV20-1	TRBJ2-1	TRBD2	CSARGTSGVNEQFF
TRBV5-1	TRBJ2-1	TRBD1	CASSLVAQGAGEQFF
TRBV28	TRBJ2-1	TRBD2	CATLLAGGYNEQFF
TRBV28	TRBJ2-6	-	CASEAGRGGANVLTF
TRBV6-5	TRBJ1-4	TRBD1	CASRSGTAINEKLFF
TRBV29-1	TRBJ2-7	-	CSVTDREQYF
TRBV4-3	-	TRBD1	CASSQVKDRAYEQYF
TRBV20-1	TRBJ1-4	-	CSARDSATHNEKLFF
TRBV27	TRBJ2-1	-	CASSPAASIVVNEQFF
TRBV29-1	TRBJ2-7	-	CSVQVGSYEQYF
TRBV7-9	TRBJ2-3	TRBD1	CASSSPGQGVETQYF
TRBV27	TRBJ2-7	-	CASSYRSSYEQYF
TRBV20-1	TRBJ1-5	TRBD1	CSARDTKGQGLWQPQHF
TRBV12-3/TRBV12-4	-	-	CASSASGWGTYEQYF
TRBV24-1	TRBJ1-2	-	CATSPDRSMSYTF
TRBV4-3	TRBJ1-5	TRBD1	CASSQDLQGASSNQPQHF
TRBV5-5	TRBJ1-2	TRBD1	CASSLDRGQDGYTF